These 22 T cell receptor beta chains came from one sample sequenced in a study of graft-versus-host responses after intestinal transplantation. Assay: immunoSEQ multiplex PCR; the TCRdb copy retains only in-frame clones and omits some. The sample carries 95,000 to 110,000 clones, about 90% recorded once. These TCRs' antigens remain unknown. Sequenced material: unstimulated CD4+ T cells sorted from spleen or lymph node cells, taken before intestinal transplant. The receptors stem from a human donor who received an intestinal transplant.

In its sample, this clone was seen once. V and J are TRBV9 and TRBJ2-1; D is unclear. The CDR3 spans 13 residues. CDR1 is SGDLS, CDR2 YYNGEE, per germline. The V end was cut by 3 bases, the J end by 0 bases, with 4 bases between. The CDR3 nucleotides read TGTGCCAGCAGCGCCGGCTCCTACAATGAGCAGTTCTTC. Translated, it gives CASSAGSYNEQFF.

The genes are TRBV5-1 and TRBJ2-3, with D uncertain. The CDR3 spans 13 residues. Germline V CDR1 and CDR2: SGHRS, YFSETQ. V was pared by 1 base and J by 6 bases, with 9 bases between. The CDR3 DNA reads as TGCGCCAGCAGCTTGTATCAGGCGGATACGCAGTATTTT. Translation: CASSLYQADTQYF.

The chain employs TRBV12-5 and TRBJ1-5, with 9 nucleotides matching TRBD1. This CDR3 is 15 amino acids long. CDR1 is LGHNT, CDR2 FRNRAP, per germline. V shed 5 bases, J shed 3 bases, and the junction held 5 bases outside the gene matches. For the CDR3, the DNA is TGTGCTAGTGGTCTAGGACAGGGGTACAATCAGCCCCAGCATTTT. Translating it yields CASGLGQGYNQPQHF.

The rearrangement links TRBV6-5 to TRBJ2-5, with D perhaps matching TRBD1 (5 bases). Looked up from germline, CDR1 is MNHEY and CDR2 is SVGAGI. V lost 5 bases to trimming and J lost 5 bases, with 15 bases between them. The CDR3 loop spans 14 amino acids. CDR3 nucleotide sequence: TGTGCCAGCAGTGAAGGGGATACGTTGGAGACCCAGTACTTC. Translation gives CASSEGDTLETQYF.

J is TRBJ2-1 and V is TRBV11-2, with TRBD2 matching 12 bases. Per the germline V gene, CDR1 is SGHAT and CDR2 is FQNNGV. The CDR3 contains 16 residues. After removal of 3 bases from V and 6 bases from J, the junction contained 6 bases not matched to a gene. The CDR3 sequence: CASSFPTSGSTNEQFF. The CDR3 bases are TGTGCCAGCAGCTTTCCGACTAGCGGGAGCACCAATGAGCAGTTCTTC.

V is TRBV7-6 and J is TRBJ1-6, with 10 bases aligning to TRBD1. V dropped 4 bases and J dropped 7; count of bases not matched to a gene: 4. CDR3 length equals 15 residues. Germline-derived CDR1 and CDR2 are SGHVS and FNYEAQ. Here the CDR3 DNA reads TGTGCCAGCAGCTCCCGGGACAGGGGAAATTCACCCCTCCACTTT. Its protein is CASSSRDRGNSPLHF.

This rearrangement joins TRBV7-3 to TRBJ2-2, with 7 bases aligning to TRBD1. The CDR3 totals 14 residues. V shed 5 bases, J shed 5 bases, and the junction held 5 bases outside the gene matches. CDR1 is SGHTA and CDR2 is FQGTGA in the germline V gene. The chain's CDR3 is CASSKTGATGELFF. The CDR3 DNA is TGTGCCAGCAGCAAAACAGGGGCAACCGGGGAGCTGTTTTTT.

The V and J genes are TRBV6-6 and TRBJ1-5, with D unresolved. V dropped 7 bases and J dropped 6 bases, with 13 bases sitting between them. The CDR3 spans 13 residues. In germline, CDR1 is MNHNY, CDR2 SVGAGI (reference sequence). CDR3 in DNA: TGTGCCAGCACTGAGCCGGGCGGTCAGCCCCAGCATTTT. Translating gives CASTEPGGQPQHF.

The chain has TRBV7-3 and TRBJ2-1, with 16 nucleotides matching TRBD2. V was pared by 5 bases and J by 10 bases, with 5 bases of the junction left unmatched. CDR1 is SGHTA and CDR2 is FQGTGA in the germline V gene. CDR3 size: 15 residues. CDR3 sequence (DNA): TGTGCCAGCAGCCCCGGGACTAGCGGGAGGGCGGAGCAGTTCTTC. This codes for CASSPGTSGRAEQFF.

This clone appeared a single time. The chain recombines TRBV23-1 with TRBJ2-1, with D possibly called TRBD1 or TRBD2 (6 bases each). TRBV23-1 qualifies as an ORF whose function is uncertain. The length of the CDR3 is 11 residues. CDR3 residues: CAEGGSNEQFF. In DNA, the CDR3 is TGCGCAGAAGGGGGGAGCAATGAGCAGTTCTTC.

With respect to this clone: The same CDR3 can be traced to other DNA sequences in this sample. The chain employs TRBV5-1 and TRBJ2-7; no clear D gene. Trimming stripped 1 base from V and 4 bases from J, with 6 bases between. This CDR3 region has 12 residues. From germline, CDR1 is SGHRS and CDR2 YFSETQ. The CDR3 spells CASSLWGYEQYF. The CDR3 DNA follows: TGCGCCAGCAGCTTGTGGGGATACGAGCAGTACTTC. Supplemented by reference TRBV5-1 and TRBJ2-7, the full variable domain reads KAGVTQTPRYLIKTRGQQVTLSCSPISGHRSVSWYQQTPGQGLQFLFEYFSETQRNKGNFPGRFSGRQFSNSRSEMNVSTLELGDSALYLCASSLWGYEQYFGPGTRLTVT.

On this clone: The same CDR3 can be traced to other DNA sequences in this sample. The V call is TRBV5-1, the J call TRBJ2-1; possibly TRBD1 or TRBD2 for D (5 bases each). The CDR3 contains 15 residues. Germline lookup yields CDR1 SGHRS and CDR2 YFSETQ. V shed 0 bases and J shed 0 bases, with 7 bases lying between them. CDR3 residues: CASSLGGSSYNEQFF. CDR3 in DNA: TGCGCCAGCAGCTTGGGGGGGAGCTCCTACAATGAGCAGTTCTTC.

The DNA for the CDR3 is TGTGCCAGCACCTCCAGGGGCCCCGTCGGCAATCAGCCCCAGCATTTT. Its protein product is CASTSRGPVGNQPQHF. This sequence joins TRBV6-6 and TRBJ1-5; D is perhaps TRBD1 (6 bases). Per germline, CDR1 MNHNY and CDR2 SVGAGI (reference sequence). The CDR3 has 16 amino acids. V lost 7 bases, J lost 2 bases, and 18 bases lay in between.

The J gene is TRBJ1-6, the V gene TRBV14; no clear D. This CDR3 has 13 amino acids. Trimming shortened V by 0 bases and J by 10 bases, and 7 bases separated the two germline ends. Per germline, CDR1 SGHDN and CDR2 FVKESK. The CDR3 region is CASSQDLHSPLHF. The DNA for the CDR3 is TGTGCCAGCAGCCAAGATCTCCACTCACCCCTCCACTTT.

This chain connects TRBV5-4 to TRBJ2-2, with a possible D match to TRBD2 (5 bases). The germline V gene encodes CDR1 SGHNT and CDR2 YYREEE (reference sequence). The length of the CDR3 is 16 residues. The V gene lost 0 bases and the J gene lost 5 bases, with 14 bases spanning the gap. The CDR3 region is CASSLDMGSGTGELFF. CDR3 sequence (DNA): TGTGCCAGCAGCTTGGATATGGGGAGCGGAACCGGGGAGCTGTTTTTT.

The chain employs TRBV6-1 and TRBJ2-3; the match to TRBD1 covers 7 bases. In germline, CDR1 is MNHNS, CDR2 SASEGT. V dropped 6 bases and J dropped 1; count of bases not matched to a gene: 4. CDR3 length equals 14 residues. Here the CDR3 DNA reads TGTGCCAGCAGGAGGGGACAGCGCACAGATACGCAGTATTTT. Its translation is CASRRGQRTDTQYF.

On this clone: Other DNA sequences of this sample code for an identical CDR3. The rearrangement joins TRBV5-1 to TRBJ2-3; no reliable D call. Deletions cut 0 bases from V and 4 bases from J, with 3 bases between. Germline V gene lookup returns CDR1 SGHRS and CDR2 YFSETQ. The CDR3 covers 12 residues. The CDR3 region is CASSLGADTQYF. CDR3 DNA: TGCGCCAGCAGCTTGGGCGCAGATACGCAGTATTTT. Full variable domain (outside the CDR3, taken from reference TRBV5-1 and TRBJ2-3): KAGVTQTPRYLIKTRGQQVTLSCSPISGHRSVSWYQQTPGQGLQFLFEYFSETQRNKGNFPGRFSGRQFSNSRSEMNVSTLELGDSALYLCASSLGADTQYFGPGTRLTVL.

J is TRBJ1-2 and V is TRBV10-3; D remains unclear. The CDR3 consists of 15 residues. CDR1 is ENHRY and CDR2 is SYGVKD in the germline V gene. Trimming stripped 3 bases from V and 5 bases from J, with 16 bases between. The CDR3: CAISEKPDIGYGYTF. The CDR3 DNA reads TGTGCCATCAGTGAAAAGCCGGATATTGGGTATGGCTACACCTTC.

About this clone: Other DNA sequences in the sample encode the same CDR3. V gene TRBV5-1 combines with J gene TRBJ1-2, with 7 nucleotides matching TRBD1. The CDR3 runs to 13 residues. CDR1 SGHRS and CDR2 YFSETQ come from the germline V gene. With 4 bases clipped from V and 5 bases from J, the junction kept 5 bases outside the gene matches. CDR3 nucleotide sequence: TGCGCCAGCAGCCCTGGGACAGCTTATGGCTACACCTTC. Translating gives CASSPGTAYGYTF.

The chain links TRBV7-9 to TRBJ1-1; 12 nucleotides agree with TRBD1. J was trimmed by 3 bases and V by 5 bases; bases with no gene match: 7. The CDR3 runs to 16 residues. Germline CDR1 SEHNR, CDR2 FQNEAQ (reference sequence). CDR3 residues: CASSTRDRGRDTEAFF. Here the CDR3 DNA reads TGTGCCAGCAGCACCCGGGACAGGGGGCGGGACACTGAAGCTTTCTTT.

The gene calls are TRBV9 and TRBJ1-2; 7 bases are a match to TRBD1. This CDR3 spans 16 amino acids. Germline CDR1 reads SGDLS; CDR2 reads YYNGEE. With 4 bases clipped from V and 4 bases from J, the junction kept 13 bases outside the gene matches. CDR3 residues: CASSKPTGQHLYGYTF. For the CDR3, the DNA is TGTGCCAGCAGCAAACCGACAGGGCAACACCTCTATGGCTACACCTTC.

The chain recombines TRBV29-1 with TRBJ1-2; D remains ambiguous. Trimming took 6 bases from V and 0 from J, leaving 17 bases between them. Germline V gene data show CDR1 as SQVTM and CDR2 as ANQGSEA. This CDR3 region has 15 residues. CDR3 in DNA: TGCAGCGTCGCCTCGACGGTTACTACTAACTATGGCTACACCTTC. Amino acid sequence: CSVASTVTTNYGYTF.